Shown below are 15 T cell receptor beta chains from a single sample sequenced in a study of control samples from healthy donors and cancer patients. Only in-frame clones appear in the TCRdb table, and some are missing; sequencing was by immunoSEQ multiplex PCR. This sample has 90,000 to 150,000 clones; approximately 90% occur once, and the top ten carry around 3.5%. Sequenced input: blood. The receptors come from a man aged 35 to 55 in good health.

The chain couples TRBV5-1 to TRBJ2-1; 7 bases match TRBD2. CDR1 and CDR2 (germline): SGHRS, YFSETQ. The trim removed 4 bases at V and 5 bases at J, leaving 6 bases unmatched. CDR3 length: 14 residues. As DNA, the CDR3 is TGCGCCAGCAGCGCGGATGGGGGGGACAATGAGCAGTTCTTC. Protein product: CASSADGGDNEQFF.

CDR3 residues: CASSHRGQSEAFF. In DNA form, the CDR3 reads TGTGCCAGCAGTCACAGGGGGCAAAGTGAAGCTTTCTTT. The rearrangement joins TRBV3-1 (or the pseudogene TRBV3-2) to TRBJ1-1; 9 bases align to TRBD1. V lost 6 bases to trimming and J lost 7 bases; unmatched junction nucleotides: 6. Germline lookup yields CDR1 LGHDT and CDR2 YNNKEL (reference sequence). This CDR3 contains 13 residues.

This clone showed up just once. As DNA, the CDR3 is TGTGCCAGCAGCTTAATTGGAAACACTGAAGCTTTCTTT. This sequence encodes CASSLIGNTEAFF. The chain couples TRBV13 to TRBJ1-1; no definite D call. CDR1 is PRHDT and CDR2 is FYEKMQ in the germline V gene (reference sequence). The V and J ends lost 2 bases and 2 bases respectively, with 6 bases between them. The CDR3 has 13 amino acids.

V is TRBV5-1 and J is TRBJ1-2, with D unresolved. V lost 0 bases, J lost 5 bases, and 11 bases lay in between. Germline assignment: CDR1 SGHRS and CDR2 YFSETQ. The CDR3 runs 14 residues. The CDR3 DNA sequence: TGCGCCAGCAGCTTGGTTACGACCTCTTATGGCTACACCTTC. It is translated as CASSLVTTSYGYTF.

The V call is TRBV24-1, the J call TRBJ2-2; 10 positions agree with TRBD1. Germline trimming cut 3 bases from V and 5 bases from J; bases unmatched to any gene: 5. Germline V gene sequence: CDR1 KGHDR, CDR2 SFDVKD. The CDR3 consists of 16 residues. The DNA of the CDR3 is TGTGCCACCAGTGATCCCGGGACAGGGGTGACCGGGGAGCTGTTTTTT. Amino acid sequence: CATSDPGTGVTGELFF.

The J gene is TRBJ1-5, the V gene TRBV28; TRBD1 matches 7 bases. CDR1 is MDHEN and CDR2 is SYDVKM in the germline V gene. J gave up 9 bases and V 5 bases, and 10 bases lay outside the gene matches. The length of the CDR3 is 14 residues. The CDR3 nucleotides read TGTGCCAGCAGTAGTAGGACAGGCCTAGGGCCCCAGCATTTT. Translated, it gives CASSSRTGLGPQHF.

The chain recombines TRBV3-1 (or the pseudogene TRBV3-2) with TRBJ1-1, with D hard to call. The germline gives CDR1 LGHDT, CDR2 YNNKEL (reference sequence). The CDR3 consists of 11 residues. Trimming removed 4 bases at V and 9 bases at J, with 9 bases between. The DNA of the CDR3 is TGTGCCAGCAGCCTAGGACCGCAAGCTTTCTTT. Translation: CASSLGPQAFF.

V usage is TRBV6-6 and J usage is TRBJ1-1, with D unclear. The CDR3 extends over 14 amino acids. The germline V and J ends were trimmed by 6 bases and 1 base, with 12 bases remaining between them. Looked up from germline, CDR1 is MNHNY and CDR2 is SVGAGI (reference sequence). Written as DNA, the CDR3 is TGTGCCAGCAGCCGAACGGACGGGAACACTGAAGCTTTCTTT. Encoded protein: CASSRTDGNTEAFF.

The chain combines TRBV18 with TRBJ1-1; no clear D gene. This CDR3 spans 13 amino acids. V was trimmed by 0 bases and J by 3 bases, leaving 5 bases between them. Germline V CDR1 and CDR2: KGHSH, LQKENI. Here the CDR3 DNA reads TGTGCCAGCTCACCACCCCGGGACACTGAAGCTTTCTTT. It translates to CASSPPRDTEAFF.

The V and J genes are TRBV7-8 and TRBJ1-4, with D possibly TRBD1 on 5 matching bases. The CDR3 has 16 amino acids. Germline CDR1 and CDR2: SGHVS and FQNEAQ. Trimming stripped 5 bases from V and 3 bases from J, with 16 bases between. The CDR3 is CASSTWDVVSNEKLFF. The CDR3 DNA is TGTGCCAGCAGCACCTGGGACGTGGTGTCTAATGAAAAACTGTTTTTT.

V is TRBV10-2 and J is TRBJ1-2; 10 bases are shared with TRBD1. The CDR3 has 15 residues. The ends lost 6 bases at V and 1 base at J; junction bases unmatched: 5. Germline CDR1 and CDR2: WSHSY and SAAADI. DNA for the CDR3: TGCGCCAGCAGGACAGGGGGCGCGGGTAACTATGGCTACACCTTC. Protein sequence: CASRTGGAGNYGYTF.

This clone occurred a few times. The CDR3 region has the DNA TGCAGCGTTTCCATGTCTAATAGCAATCAGCCCCAGCATTTT. Protein: CSVSMSNSNQPQHF. The rearrangement uses TRBV29-1 and TRBJ1-5; no clear D. Trimming pared 5 bases from V and 0 bases from J, leaving 11 bases between. Per germline, CDR1 SQVTM and CDR2 ANQGSEA. This CDR3 comprises 14 residues.

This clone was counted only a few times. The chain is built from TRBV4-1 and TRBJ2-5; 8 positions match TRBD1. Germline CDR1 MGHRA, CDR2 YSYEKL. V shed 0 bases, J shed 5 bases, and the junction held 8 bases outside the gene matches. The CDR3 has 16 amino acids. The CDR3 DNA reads TGCGCCAGCAGCCAAGAGTATACAGGGGGTGGCGAGACCCAGTACTTC. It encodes CASSQEYTGGGETQYF.

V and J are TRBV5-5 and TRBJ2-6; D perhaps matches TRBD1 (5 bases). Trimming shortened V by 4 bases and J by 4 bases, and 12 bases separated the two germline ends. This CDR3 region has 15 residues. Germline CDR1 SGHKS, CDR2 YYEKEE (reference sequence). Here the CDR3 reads CASSIDSNGANVLTF. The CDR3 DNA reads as TGTGCCAGCAGCATCGACAGCAACGGGGCCAACGTCCTGACTTTC.

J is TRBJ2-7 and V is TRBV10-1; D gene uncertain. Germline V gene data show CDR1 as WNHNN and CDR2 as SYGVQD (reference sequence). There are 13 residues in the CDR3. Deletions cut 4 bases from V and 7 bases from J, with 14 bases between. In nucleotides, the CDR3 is TGCGCCAGCAGTGGGACGGATGTGAAAGAGCAGTACTTC. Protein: CASSGTDVKEQYF.